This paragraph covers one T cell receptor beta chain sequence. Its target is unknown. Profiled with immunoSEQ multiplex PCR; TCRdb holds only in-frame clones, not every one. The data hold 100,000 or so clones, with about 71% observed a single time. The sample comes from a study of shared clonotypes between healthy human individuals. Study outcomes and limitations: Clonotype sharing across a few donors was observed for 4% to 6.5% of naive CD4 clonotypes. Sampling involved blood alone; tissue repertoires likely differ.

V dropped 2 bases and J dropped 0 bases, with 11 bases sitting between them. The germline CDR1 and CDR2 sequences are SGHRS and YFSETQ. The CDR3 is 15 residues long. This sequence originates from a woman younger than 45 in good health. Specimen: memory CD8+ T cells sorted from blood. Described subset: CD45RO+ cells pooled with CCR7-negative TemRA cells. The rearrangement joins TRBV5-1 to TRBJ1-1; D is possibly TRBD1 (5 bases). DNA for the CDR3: TGCGCCAGCAGCTTAGCGGGACGGATGAACACTGAAGCTTTCTTT. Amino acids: CASSLAGRMNTEAFF.